The rows below give T cell receptor beta chains drawn from one sample of a study of blood T cell repertoires in COVID-19. Sequencing was performed with immunoSEQ multiplex PCR; in TCRdb, only in-frame clones are kept and a portion is missing. The data contain 70,000 to 95,000 clones, around four fifths of them seen just once; the ten biggest clones take up around 11%. Input material: peripheral blood. All receptors come from a woman between 65 and 79 years old with active or convalescent COVID-19. The CDR3 runs from the conserved cysteine through the conserved F or W. A D gene is named only where the DNA matches it firmly. Size values are once, few and many counts, or a class for expanded clones, and some rows have none.

J gene | D gene | clone size | V gene | CDR3 length | CDR3 protein | CDR3 DNA
TRBJ1-2 | TRBD1 | NA | TRBV11-2 | 19 | CASSLDRQGSLPGNYGYTF | TGTGCCAGCAGCTTAGACCGACAGGGCTCCCTGCCAGGCAACTATGGCTACACCTTC
TRBJ1-1 | NA | NA | TRBV6-6 | 13 | CASSSTGNTEAFF | TGTGCCAGCAGCTCGACAGGAAACACTGAAGCTTTCTTT
TRBJ1-1 | NA | NA | TRBV28 | 15 | CASSPEQGSWAEAFF | TGTGCCAGCAGTCCCGAACAGGGAAGTTGGGCTGAAGCTTTCTTT
TRBJ2-3 | TRBD2 | NA | TRBV3-1/TRBV3-2 | 14 | CASSPTSSGDTQYF | TGTGCCAGCAGCCCGACTAGCTCGGGAGATACGCAGTATTTT
TRBJ2-2 | NA | few | TRBV4-2 | 15 | CASSQEGLYTGELFF | TGTGCCAGCAGCCAAGAGGGACTCTACACCGGGGAGCTGTTTTTT
TRBJ2-3 | TRBD2 | NA | TRBV6-2/TRBV6-3 | 17 | CASSYSIGGEGPDTQYF | TGTGCCAGCAGTTACTCGATCGGGGGGGAAGGCCCAGATACGCAGTATTTT
TRBJ2-7 | NA | NA | TRBV5-4 | 17 | CASSPGGFSTFRSEQYF | TGTGCCAGCAGCCCCGGGGGTTTCTCAACGTTCCGTTCTGAGCAGTACTTC
TRBJ2-5 | TRBD2 | NA | TRBV7-6 | 15 | CASSPGTGGQETQYF | TGTGCCAGCAGCCCGGGGACGGGGGGGCAGGAGACCCAGTACTTC
TRBJ1-2 | TRBD1 | NA | TRBV27 | 13 | CASSFSDRGPYTF | TGTGCCAGCAGTTTTTCCGACAGGGGCCCCTACACCTTC
TRBJ2-7 | NA | NA | TRBV28 | 14 | CASSLFADSYEQYF | TGTGCCAGCAGTTTATTCGCGGACTCCTACGAGCAGTACTTC
TRBJ1-2 | TRBD1 | NA | TRBV19 | 13 | CASRTGGVYGYTF | TGTGCCAGTCGGACAGGGGGCGTCTATGGCTACACCTTC
TRBJ1-3 | NA | NA | TRBV4-1 | 16 | CASSQEGSFSGNTIYF | TGCGCCAGCAGCCAAGAGGGCAGTTTCTCTGGAAACACCATATATTTT
TRBJ2-3 | NA | NA | TRBV10-1 | 14 | CASGLGGLADTQYF | TGCGCCAGCGGCCTCGGGGGGCTTGCAGATACGCAGTATTTT
TRBJ2-1 | TRBD2 | NA | TRBV13 | 18 | CASSLARASGVVDNEQFF | TGTGCCAGCAGCTTAGCCCGGGCTAGCGGGGTGGTGGACAATGAGCAGTTCTTC
TRBJ1-2 | NA | NA | TRBV15 | 12 | CATSPGGYGYTF | TGTGCCACCAGCCCCGGGGGATATGGCTACACCTTC
TRBJ1-4 | TRBD1 | NA | TRBV5-1 | 15 | CASSFQGAMGEKLFF | TGCGCCAGCAGCTTCCAGGGGGCCATGGGTGAAAAACTGTTTTTT
TRBJ2-7 | NA | NA | TRBV6-5 | 12 | CASSRRPDEQYF | TGTGCCAGCAGTCGGAGGCCAGACGAGCAGTACTTC
TRBJ1-2 | TRBD1 | NA | TRBV4-2 | 12 | CASSTGGGGYTF | TGTGCCAGCAGCACAGGGGGCGGGGGCTACACCTTC
TRBJ2-3 | TRBD1 | NA | TRBV24-1 | 16 | CATSDPSGQGSGTQYF | TGTGCCACCAGTGACCCCTCGGGACAGGGAAGTGGTACGCAGTATTTT
TRBJ1-1 | NA | once | TRBV6-5 | 13 | CASSYSERVEAFF | TGTGCCAGCAGTTACTCGGAGAGGGTGGAAGCTTTCTTT
TRBJ1-2 | NA | once | TRBV28 | 15 | CASSPGSTLTYGYTF | TGTGCCAGCAGTCCCGGTTCAACCCTAACGTATGGCTACACCTTC
TRBJ2-3 | NA | NA | TRBV18 | 15 | CASSPRRGSTDTQYF | TGTGCCAGCTCACCCCGACGGGGGAGCACAGATACGCAGTATTTT
TRBJ1-5 | TRBD1 | NA | TRBV28 | 15 | CASVGDRYSNQPQHF | TGTGCCAGCGTCGGGGACAGATATAGCAATCAGCCCCAGCATTTT
TRBJ2-5 | NA | NA | TRBV7-2 | 13 | CASSFSYLETQYF | TGTGCCAGCAGCTTTTCCTACTTAGAGACCCAGTACTTC
TRBJ2-7 | NA | NA | TRBV27 | 13 | CASSFQEGYEQYF | TGTGCCAGCAGTTTCCAGGAGGGCTACGAGCAGTACTTC
TRBJ1-4 | NA | NA | TRBV2 | 15 | CASSLKGGETEKLFF | TGTGCCAGCAGCCTAAAGGGGGGGGAGACTGAAAAACTGTTTTTT
TRBJ2-3 | TRBD1 | once | TRBV11-2 | 14 | CASSLNRGTDTQYF | TGTGCCAGCAGCTTAAACAGGGGTACAGATACGCAGTATTTT